The 21 T cell receptor beta chains below come from one sample, sequenced in a study of cytotoxic CD8 clonotypes in ibrutinib-treated CLL. The repertoire was sequenced with immunoSEQ multiplex PCR; TCRdb's copy has only in-frame clones and lacks some. The sample has about 84,000 clones, roughly 84% seen once; the top ten hold roughly 5.4%. The material was PBMCs, obtained before ibrutinib treatment. All receptors come from a human donor with chronic lymphocytic leukemia.

The rearrangement joins TRBV25-1 to TRBJ2-3; D perhaps matches TRBD1 (6 bases). Per the germline V gene, CDR1 is MGHDK and CDR2 is SYGVNS. The CDR3 totals 14 residues. The V end was cut by 6 bases, the J end by 0 bases, with 10 bases between. The CDR3 region has the DNA TGTGCCAGCAGCGACGACAGGAGCACAGATACGCAGTATTTT. Protein product: CASSDDRSTDTQYF.

V usage is TRBV30 and J usage is TRBJ1-1; 11 bases line up with TRBD1. Per the germline V gene, CDR1 is GTSNPN and CDR2 is SVGIG (reference sequence). The V gene end was trimmed by 2 bases and the J gene end by 4 bases; junction bases not matched to a gene: 6. CDR3 size: 15 residues. The CDR3 DNA follows: TGTGCCTGGAGTCCGGAAGGGACAGGGGGCACTGAAGCTTTCTTT. This translates into CAWSPEGTGGTEAFF.

The chain is built from TRBV10-3 and TRBJ2-7; TRBD1 matches 10 bases. CDR1 and CDR2 (germline): ENHRY, SYGVKD. This CDR3 has 14 amino acids. With 6 bases clipped from V and 0 bases from J, the junction kept 2 bases outside the gene matches. Here the CDR3 DNA reads TGTGCCATCAGGGGACAGGGGAGCTCCTACGAGCAGTACTTC. The encoded protein is CAIRGQGSSYEQYF.

This rearrangement joins TRBV5-1 to TRBJ2-5; 12 nucleotides agree with TRBD2. The CDR3 runs to 14 residues. V gave up 6 bases and J gave up 4 bases; unmatched junction bases: 4. Germline-derived CDR1 and CDR2 are SGHRS and YFSETQ. The CDR3 loop reads CASKTSGGTETQYF. The CDR3 DNA reads TGCGCCAGCAAGACTAGCGGGGGTACAGAGACCCAGTACTTC.

The rearrangement joins TRBV28 to TRBJ2-1; D is uncertain. CDR1 is MDHEN and CDR2 is SYDVKM in the germline V gene. The V end lost 3 bases, the J end lost 6 bases, and 9 bases lay between the germline ends. The CDR3 runs 13 residues. The CDR3 protein is CASSFSPRNEQFF. The DNA for the CDR3 is TGTGCCAGCAGTTTCAGTCCTCGCAATGAGCAGTTCTTC.

The rearrangement joins TRBV5-4 to TRBJ2-7; D unresolved. CDR1 and CDR2 (germline): SGHNT, YYREEE (reference sequence). V was clipped by 1 base and J by 3 bases, with 5 bases between them. This CDR3 region has 12 residues. The CDR3 region is CASSLQSYEQYF. The CDR3 DNA sequence: TGTGCCAGCAGCTTGCAGAGCTACGAGCAGTACTTC.

The chain combines TRBV9 with TRBJ2-2; TRBD2 matches at 11 bases. Germline CDR1 SGDLS, CDR2 YYNGEE. This CDR3 region has 16 residues. V shed 3 bases, J shed 4 bases, and the junction held 5 bases outside the gene matches. The CDR3, as DNA: TGTGCCAGCAGCGAGGGGGGACTAGCGGCCACCGGGGAGCTGTTTTTT. Translation gives CASSEGGLAATGELFF.

The chain is built from TRBV10-3 and TRBJ2-5; D is undetermined. CDR1 is ENHRY, CDR2 SYGVKD, per germline. Trimming took off 2 bases at V and 1 base at J, with 5 bases between the two ends. This CDR3 has 13 amino acids. The CDR3 region is CAISERSQETQYF. The CDR3 region has the DNA TGTGCCATCAGTGAGAGGAGCCAAGAGACCCAGTACTTC.

This chain connects TRBV2 to TRBJ2-1; 8 nucleotides match TRBD2. The germline CDR1 and CDR2 sequences are SNHLY and FYNNEI. This CDR3 is built from 16 residues. Losses at the gene ends were 3 bases for V and 3 bases for J; bases not matched to a gene: 7. The CDR3 loop reads CASSDQGSGVYNEQFF. CDR3 nucleotide sequence: TGTGCCAGCAGTGATCAGGGTAGCGGGGTCTACAATGAGCAGTTCTTC. The full variable domain, completed using reference TRBV2 and TRBJ2-1, is EPEVTQTPSHQVTQMGQEVILRCVPISNHLYFYWYRQILGQKVEFLVSFYNNEISEKSEIFDDQFSVERPDGSNFTLKIRSTKLEDSAMYFCASSDQGSGVYNEQFFGPGTRLTVL.

V is TRBV5-5 and J is TRBJ2-7, with 11 bases aligning to TRBD2. Germline-derived CDR1 and CDR2 are SGHKS and YYEKEE (reference sequence). V lost 4 bases to trimming and J lost 3 bases; unmatched junction nucleotides: 9. The CDR3 is made up of 16 amino acids. The CDR3 loop is CASSLDASGRLYEQYF. The CDR3 nucleotides read TGTGCCAGCAGCCTTGACGCTAGCGGGAGGCTCTACGAGCAGTACTTC.

The chain employs TRBV28 and TRBJ1-5; TRBD1 aligns across 8 bases. The CDR3 has 14 residues. Germline V CDR1 and CDR2: MDHEN, SYDVKM. With 6 bases clipped from V and 2 bases from J, the junction kept 3 bases outside the gene matches. The CDR3 protein is CASSPGQGNQPQHF. CDR3 DNA: TGTGCCAGCAGCCCGGGACAGGGCAATCAGCCCCAGCATTTT. Using reference TRBV28 and TRBJ1-5 for the parts outside the CDR3, the full variable domain is DVKVTQSSRYLVKRTGEKVFLECVQDMDHENMFWYRQDPGLGLRLIYFSYDVKMKEKGDIPEGYSVSREKKERFSLILESASTNQTSMYLCASSPGQGNQPQHFGDGTRLSIL.

The chain uses TRBV6-1 and TRBJ2-3; a possible D gene is TRBD1 (5 bases). Germline CDR1 and CDR2: MNHNS and SASEGT. The CDR3 extends over 16 amino acids. The V end was cut by 2 bases, the J end by 2 bases, with 14 bases between. The CDR3 bases are TGTGCCAGCAGTGAAATGAAGACAGCGATCACAGATACGCAGTATTTT. As protein: CASSEMKTAITDTQYF.

The chain links TRBV5-1 to TRBJ2-5, with D possibly being TRBD1 (6 bases). Per the germline V gene, CDR1 is SGHRS and CDR2 is YFSETQ. The CDR3 covers 15 residues. Trimming left V 1 base short and J 2 bases short, with 12 bases between. CDR3 amino acids: CASSLMTGQQETQYF. The CDR3 DNA reads as TGCGCCAGCAGCTTGATGACAGGACAGCAAGAGACCCAGTACTTC.

This sequence joins TRBV7-2 and TRBJ2-3; 7 bases align to TRBD2. Germline trimming cut 4 bases from V and 1 base from J; bases unmatched to any gene: 5. The CDR3 has 15 amino acids. Germline V gives CDR1 SGHTA, CDR2 FQGNSA. CDR3 loop: CASSYTSDRTDTQYF. DNA of the CDR3: TGTGCCAGCAGCTACACTAGCGATCGCACAGATACGCAGTATTTT.

The chain uses TRBV9 and TRBJ2-1; D is unresolved. This CDR3 has 13 residues. Germline V gives CDR1 SGDLS, CDR2 YYNGEE. V shed 3 bases and J shed 6 bases, with 10 bases lying between them. CDR3 residues: CASSGRDLNEQFF. In DNA form, the CDR3 reads TGTGCCAGCAGCGGTAGGGATCTCAATGAGCAGTTCTTC.

V gene TRBV5-1 combines with J gene TRBJ2-3, with D possibly TRBD2 on 6 matching bases. V shed 0 bases and J shed 0 bases, with 14 bases lying between them. CDR1 SGHRS and CDR2 YFSETQ come from the germline V gene. CDR3 length: 17 amino acids. This CDR3 reads CASSLGIASGSTDTQYF. The CDR3, as DNA: TGCGCCAGCAGCTTGGGGATCGCCAGCGGGAGCACAGATACGCAGTATTTT.

The chain recombines TRBV10-2 with TRBJ2-7; tentative D call: TRBD2 (5 bases). The CDR3 loop spans 13 amino acids. CDR1 is WSHSY, CDR2 SAAADI, per germline. V gave up 6 bases and J gave up 4 bases, with 13 bases separating them. The CDR3 is CASSLPRVYEQYF. Written as DNA, the CDR3 is TGCGCCAGCAGCCTTCCGAGGGTTTACGAGCAGTACTTC.

This clone was recorded once. The CDR3 sequence: CAISEQTGRMNEQFF. In nucleotides, the CDR3 is TGTGCCATCAGTGAGCAGACAGGGAGGATGAATGAGCAGTTCTTC. This chain uses TRBV10-3 with TRBJ2-1; a weak D match, TRBD1 (7 bases). V was clipped by 2 bases and J by 7 bases, with 15 bases between them. Germline lookup yields CDR1 ENHRY and CDR2 SYGVKD. The CDR3 extends over 15 amino acids.

This chain uses TRBV9 with TRBJ2-7; 7 bases map to TRBD2. V trimming: 4 bases; J trimming: 5 bases; junction bases outside the gene matches: 21. The CDR3 loop spans 18 amino acids. CDR1 is SGDLS and CDR2 is YYNGEE in the germline V gene. CDR3 loop: CASSSGRGFPPNEDEQYF. The CDR3 region has the DNA TGTGCCAGCAGCTCAGGGAGGGGTTTCCCCCCGAACGAGGACGAGCAGTACTTC.

V usage is TRBV5-1 and J usage is TRBJ2-3; D perhaps matches TRBD2 (5 bases). Germline loops: CDR1 SGHRS, CDR2 YFSETQ. The V and J ends lost 0 bases and 5 bases respectively, with 13 bases between them. The CDR3 runs to 15 residues. The CDR3 region is CASSLELDEVDTQYF. The CDR3 DNA is TGCGCCAGCAGCTTGGAACTAGATGAGGTAGATACGCAGTATTTT.

The rearrangement joins TRBV27 to TRBJ2-1; D is possibly TRBD1 or TRBD2 (5 bases each). This CDR3 spans 16 amino acids. Trimming shortened V by 5 bases and J by 2 bases, and 16 bases separated the two germline ends. Germline CDR1 and CDR2: MNHEY and SMNVEV (reference sequence). As DNA, the CDR3 is TGTGCCAGCAGTCCCAACGGGGCGGGCCCCTACAATGAGCAGTTCTTC. Its protein product is CASSPNGAGPYNEQFF.